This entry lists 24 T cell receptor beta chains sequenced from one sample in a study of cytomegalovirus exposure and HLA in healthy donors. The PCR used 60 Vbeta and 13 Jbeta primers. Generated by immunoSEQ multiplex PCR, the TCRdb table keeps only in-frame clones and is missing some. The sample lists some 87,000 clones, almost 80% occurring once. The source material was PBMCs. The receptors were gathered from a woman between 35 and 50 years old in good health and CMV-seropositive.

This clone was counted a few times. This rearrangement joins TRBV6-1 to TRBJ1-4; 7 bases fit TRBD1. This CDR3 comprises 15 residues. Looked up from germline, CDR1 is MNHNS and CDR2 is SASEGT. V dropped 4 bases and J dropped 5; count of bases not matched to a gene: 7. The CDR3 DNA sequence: TGTGCCAGCAGTGCAACCCGGGACAGCAATGAAAAACTGTTTTTT. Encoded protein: CASSATRDSNEKLFF.

The CDR3 DNA sequence: TGCAGCGTTGGGGACTCTCAATACGAGCAGTACTTC. Protein sequence: CSVGDSQYEQYF. The gene calls are TRBV29-1 and TRBJ2-7, with D possibly TRBD2 on 6 matching bases. The germline CDR1 and CDR2 sequences are SQVTM and ANQGSEA. This CDR3 region has 12 residues. V was clipped by 4 bases and J by 4 bases, with 11 bases between them.

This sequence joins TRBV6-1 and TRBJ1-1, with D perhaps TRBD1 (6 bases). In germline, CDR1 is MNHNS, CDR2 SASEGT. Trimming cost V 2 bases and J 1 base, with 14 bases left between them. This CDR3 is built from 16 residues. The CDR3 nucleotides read TGTGCCAGCAGTGAATGGGGCAGGGGCTCGAACACTGAAGCTTTCTTT. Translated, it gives CASSEWGRGSNTEAFF.

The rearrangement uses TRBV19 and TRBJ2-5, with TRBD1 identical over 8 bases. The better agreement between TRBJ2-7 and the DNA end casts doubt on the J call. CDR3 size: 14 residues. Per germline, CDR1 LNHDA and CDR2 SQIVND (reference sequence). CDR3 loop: CASSIGRGRHEQYF. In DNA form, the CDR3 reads TGTGCCAGTAGTATAGGCAGGGGGCGCCACGAGCAGTACTTC.

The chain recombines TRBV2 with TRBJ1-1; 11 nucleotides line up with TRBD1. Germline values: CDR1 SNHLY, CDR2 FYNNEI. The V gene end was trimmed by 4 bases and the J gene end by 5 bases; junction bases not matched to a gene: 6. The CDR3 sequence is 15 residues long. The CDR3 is CASSVLGQGGTEAFF. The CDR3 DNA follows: TGTGCCAGCAGTGTCCTGGGACAGGGGGGGACTGAAGCTTTCTTT.

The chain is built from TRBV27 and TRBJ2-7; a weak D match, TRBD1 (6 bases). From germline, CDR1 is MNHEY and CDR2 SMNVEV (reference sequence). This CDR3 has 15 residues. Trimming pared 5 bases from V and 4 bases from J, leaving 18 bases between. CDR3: CASSPSPGDRYEQYF. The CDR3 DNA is TGTGCCAGCAGTCCCTCCCCAGGGGATCGGTACGAGCAGTACTTC.

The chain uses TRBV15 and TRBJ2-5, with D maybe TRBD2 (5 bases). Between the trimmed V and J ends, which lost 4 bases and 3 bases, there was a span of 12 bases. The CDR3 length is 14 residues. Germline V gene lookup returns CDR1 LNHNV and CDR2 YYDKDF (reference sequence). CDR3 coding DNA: TGTGCCACCAGCACTTCACCGGGGAAAGAGACCCAGTACTTC. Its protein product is CATSTSPGKETQYF.

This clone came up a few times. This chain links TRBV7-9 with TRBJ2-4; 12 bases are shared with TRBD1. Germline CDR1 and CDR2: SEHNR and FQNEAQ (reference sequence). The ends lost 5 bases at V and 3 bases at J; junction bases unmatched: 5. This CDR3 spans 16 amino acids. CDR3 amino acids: CASSPGQGAIKNIQYF. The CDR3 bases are TGTGCCAGCAGCCCGGGACAGGGGGCAATCAAAAACATTCAGTACTTC.

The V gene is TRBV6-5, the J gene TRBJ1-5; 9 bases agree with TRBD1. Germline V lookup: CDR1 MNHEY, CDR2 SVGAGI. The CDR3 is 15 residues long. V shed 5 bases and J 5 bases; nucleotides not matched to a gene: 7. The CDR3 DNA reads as TGTGCCAGCAGTCTCGGACAGGGGCTCGATCAGCCCCAGCATTTT. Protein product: CASSLGQGLDQPQHF.

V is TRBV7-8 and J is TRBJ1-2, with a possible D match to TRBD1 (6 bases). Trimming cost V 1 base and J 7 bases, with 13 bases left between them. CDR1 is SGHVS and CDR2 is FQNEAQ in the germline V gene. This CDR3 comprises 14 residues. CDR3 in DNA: TGTGCCAGCAGCTTAGGGGCAGGGGCGAGTGGCTACACCTTC. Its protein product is CASSLGAGASGYTF. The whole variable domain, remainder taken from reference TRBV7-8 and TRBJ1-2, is GAGVSQSPRYKVAKRGQDVALRCDPISGHVSLFWYQQALGQGPEFLTYFQNEAQLDKSGLPSDRFFAERPEGSVSTLKIQRTQQEDSAVYLCASSLGAGASGYTFGSGTRLTVV.

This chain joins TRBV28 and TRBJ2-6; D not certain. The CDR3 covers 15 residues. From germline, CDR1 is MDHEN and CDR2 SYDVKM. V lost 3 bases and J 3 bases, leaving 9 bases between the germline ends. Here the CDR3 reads CASSFHTGGANVLTF. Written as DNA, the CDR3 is TGTGCCAGCAGTTTTCACACGGGTGGGGCCAACGTCCTGACTTTC.

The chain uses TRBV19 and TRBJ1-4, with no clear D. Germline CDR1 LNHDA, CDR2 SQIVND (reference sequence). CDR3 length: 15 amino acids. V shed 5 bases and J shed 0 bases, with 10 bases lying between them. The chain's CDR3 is CASSPVTATNEKLFF. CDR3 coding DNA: TGTGCCAGTAGTCCAGTTACCGCAACTAATGAAAAACTGTTTTTT.

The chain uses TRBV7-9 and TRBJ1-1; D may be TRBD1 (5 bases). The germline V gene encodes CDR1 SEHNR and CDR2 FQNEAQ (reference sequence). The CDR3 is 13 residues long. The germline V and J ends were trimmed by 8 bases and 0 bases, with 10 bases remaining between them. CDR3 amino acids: CASGHFMNTEAFF. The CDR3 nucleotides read TGTGCCAGCGGACATTTCATGAACACTGAAGCTTTCTTT.

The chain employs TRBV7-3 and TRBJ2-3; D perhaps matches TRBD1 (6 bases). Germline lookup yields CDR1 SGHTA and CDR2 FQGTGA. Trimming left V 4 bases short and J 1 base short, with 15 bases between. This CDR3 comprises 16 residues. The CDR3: CASSSSTGTGTDTQYF. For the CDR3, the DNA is TGTGCCAGCAGCTCCTCGACAGGAACTGGCACAGATACGCAGTATTTT.

Written as DNA, the CDR3 is TGTGCCAGCAGCTCCCCTAGCGGGAGGAGTAGGTACGAGCAGTACTTC. Translated: CASSSPSGRSRYEQYF. This rearrangement joins TRBV5-6 to TRBJ2-7; the match to TRBD2 covers 11 bases. Germline trimming cut 3 bases from V and 4 bases from J; bases unmatched to any gene: 9. CDR1 is SGHDT and CDR2 is YYEEEE in the germline V gene. The CDR3 sequence is 16 residues long.

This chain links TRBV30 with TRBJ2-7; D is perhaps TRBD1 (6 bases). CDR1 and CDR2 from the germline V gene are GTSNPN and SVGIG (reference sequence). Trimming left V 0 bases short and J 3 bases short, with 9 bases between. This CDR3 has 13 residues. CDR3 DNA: TGTGCCTGGAGTGTAGGGGGTTACTACGAGCAGTACTTC. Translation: CAWSVGGYYEQYF.

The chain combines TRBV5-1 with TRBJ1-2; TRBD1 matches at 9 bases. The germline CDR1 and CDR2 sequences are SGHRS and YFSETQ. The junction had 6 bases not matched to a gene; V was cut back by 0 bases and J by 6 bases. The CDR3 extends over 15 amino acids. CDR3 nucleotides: TGCGCCAGCAGCTTGGAGACAGGGGGTCCAGATGGCTACACCTTC. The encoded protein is CASSLETGGPDGYTF.

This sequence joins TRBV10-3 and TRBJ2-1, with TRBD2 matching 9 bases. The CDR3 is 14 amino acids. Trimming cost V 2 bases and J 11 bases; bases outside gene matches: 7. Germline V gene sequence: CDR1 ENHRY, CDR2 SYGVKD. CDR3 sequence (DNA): TGTGCCATCAGTGAGGCTAGCGGGAATTCCCAGCAGTTCTTC. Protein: CAISEASGNSQQFF.

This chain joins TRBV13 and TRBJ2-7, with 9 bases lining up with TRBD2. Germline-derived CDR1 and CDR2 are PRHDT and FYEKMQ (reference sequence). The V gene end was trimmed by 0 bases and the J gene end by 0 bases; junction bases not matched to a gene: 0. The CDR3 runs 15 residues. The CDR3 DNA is TGTGCCAGCAGCTTAGGACTAGCGGGCTCCTACGAGCAGTACTTC. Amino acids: CASSLGLAGSYEQYF.

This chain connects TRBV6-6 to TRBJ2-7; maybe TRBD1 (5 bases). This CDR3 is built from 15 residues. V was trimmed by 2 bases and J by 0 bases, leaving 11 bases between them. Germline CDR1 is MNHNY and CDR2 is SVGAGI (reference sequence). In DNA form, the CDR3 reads TGTGCCAGCAGTTACCTAAGGACAAACTCCTACGAGCAGTACTTC. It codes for CASSYLRTNSYEQYF.

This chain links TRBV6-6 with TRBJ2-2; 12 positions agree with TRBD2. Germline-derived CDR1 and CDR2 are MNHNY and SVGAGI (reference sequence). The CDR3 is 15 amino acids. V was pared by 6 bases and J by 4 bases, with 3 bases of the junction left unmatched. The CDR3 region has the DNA TGTGCCAGCAGACTAGCGGGAGGAGGCACCGGGGAGCTGTTTTTT. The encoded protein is CASRLAGGGTGELFF.

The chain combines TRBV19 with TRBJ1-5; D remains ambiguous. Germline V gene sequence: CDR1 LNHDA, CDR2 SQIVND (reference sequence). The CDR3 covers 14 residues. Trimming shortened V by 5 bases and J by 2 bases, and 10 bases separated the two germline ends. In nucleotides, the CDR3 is TGTGCCAGTAGTCTATTGGAGGGCAATCAGCCCCAGCATTTT. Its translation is CASSLLEGNQPQHF.

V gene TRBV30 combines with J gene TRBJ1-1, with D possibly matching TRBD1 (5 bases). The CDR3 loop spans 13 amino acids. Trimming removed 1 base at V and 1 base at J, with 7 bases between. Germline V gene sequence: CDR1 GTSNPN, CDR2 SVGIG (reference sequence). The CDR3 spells CAWSGTGNTEAFF. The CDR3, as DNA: TGTGCCTGGAGTGGCACAGGGAACACTGAAGCTTTCTTT.

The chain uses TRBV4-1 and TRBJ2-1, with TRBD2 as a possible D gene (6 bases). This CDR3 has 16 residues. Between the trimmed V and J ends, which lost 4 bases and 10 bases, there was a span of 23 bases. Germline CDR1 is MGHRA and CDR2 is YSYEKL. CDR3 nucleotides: TGCGCCAGCAGCCTTACCGGGACTGCCCTGGTATTCGAGCAGTTCTTC. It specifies CASSLTGTALVFEQFF.